These 31 T cell receptor beta chains were sequenced from one sample in a study of cytomegalovirus exposure and HLA in healthy donors. The table came from immunoSEQ multiplex PCR; TCRdb's copy has only in-frame clones and leaves some out. Found here are 90,000 to 110,000 clones, 86% of them singletons; the top ten hold 4%. The sample taken for sequencing was PBMCs. The origin of the receptors is a woman between 18 and 29 years old in good health and CMV-seropositive.

The chain joins TRBV2 to TRBJ2-1, with 9 bases identical to TRBD2. With V trimmed by 2 bases and J by 3 bases, 5 bases remained unmatched. The CDR3 has 16 amino acids. In germline, CDR1 is SNHLY, CDR2 FYNNEI. The CDR3 is CASSETRGGDYNEQFF. The DNA for the CDR3 is TGTGCCAGCAGTGAAACCCGCGGGGGGGACTACAATGAGCAGTTCTTC.

V usage is TRBV2 and J usage is TRBJ1-2, with 8 bases matching TRBD1. CDR1 is SNHLY and CDR2 is FYNNEI in the germline V gene. This CDR3 comprises 13 residues. The V gene end was trimmed by 10 bases and the J gene end by 2 bases; junction bases not matched to a gene: 6. The CDR3 coding sequence is TGTGCCATGACAGGGGAAGAGAACTATGGCTACACCTTC. It encodes CAMTGEENYGYTF.

This chain links TRBV9 with TRBJ2-4; weak D call: TRBD1 (6 bases). V dropped 3 bases and J dropped 6 bases, with 10 bases sitting between them. This CDR3 is built from 13 residues. Germline V lookup: CDR1 SGDLS, CDR2 YYNGEE. The CDR3 DNA reads as TGTGCCAGCAGCGAGGAACAGGGAAACATTCAGTACTTC. Translation gives CASSEEQGNIQYF.

This sequence joins TRBV6-6 and TRBJ2-5; 12 nucleotides match TRBD1. The germline V gene has CDR1 MNHNY and CDR2 SVGAGI (reference sequence). V dropped 7 bases and J dropped 5; count of bases not matched to a gene: 11. The CDR3 loop spans 16 amino acids. The chain's CDR3 is CASNDRDRGRGETQYF. The CDR3, as DNA: TGTGCCAGCAACGACCGGGACAGGGGGCGCGGTGAGACCCAGTACTTC.

The V and J genes are TRBV25-1 and TRBJ2-5, with D perhaps TRBD2 (6 bases). The CDR3 sequence is 13 residues long. The ends were cut back, 3 bases at V and 2 bases at J, with 7 bases in the middle. The germline V gene encodes CDR1 MGHDK and CDR2 SYGVNS. The DNA for the CDR3 is TGTGCCAGCAGTGAGGGAGGACAAGAGACCCAGTACTTC. Its translation is CASSEGGQETQYF.

The chain has TRBV27 and TRBJ1-4, with D tentatively TRBD1 (5 bases). V lost 5 bases and J 13 bases, leaving 23 bases between the germline ends. CDR3 length equals 15 residues. CDR1 is MNHEY and CDR2 is SMNVEV in the germline V gene (reference sequence). The CDR3 bases are TGTGCCAGCAGTCCAAGACAGACCATTTATTCGGGACTGTTTTTT. The encoded protein is CASSPRQTIYSGLFF.

V is TRBV11-3 and J is TRBJ2-1; 8 bases match TRBD2. Trimming removed 5 bases from V and 5 bases from J; junction bases left unmatched: 5. This CDR3 region has 14 residues. The germline V gene has CDR1 SGHNT and CDR2 YENEEA. CDR3 residues: CASSPGGVNNEQFF. CDR3 coding DNA: TGTGCCAGCAGCCCCGGGGGGGTCAACAATGAGCAGTTCTTC.

This clone has a handful of counts. V usage is TRBV6-5 and J usage is TRBJ2-7, with 8 bases lining up with TRBD1. This CDR3 comprises 13 residues. Looked up from germline, CDR1 is MNHEY and CDR2 is SVGAGI. After removal of 5 bases from V and 4 bases from J, the junction contained 4 bases not matched to a gene. In DNA, the CDR3 is TGTGCCAGCAGTGCCGACAGGGGATACGAGCAGTACTTC. Encoded protein: CASSADRGYEQYF.

The chain employs TRBV4-1 and TRBJ1-5; maybe TRBD1 (5 bases). From germline, CDR1 is MGHRA and CDR2 YSYEKL. The CDR3 has 15 residues. V was trimmed by 1 base and J by 8 bases, leaving 15 bases between them. CDR3 in amino acids: CASSQVGSGLEPQHF. CDR3 sequence (DNA): TGCGCCAGCAGCCAAGTAGGGTCAGGGTTGGAGCCCCAGCATTTT.

The chain combines TRBV6-5 with TRBJ1-6, with D tentatively TRBD1 (6 bases). Trimming took 5 bases from V and 6 from J, leaving 11 bases between them. CDR1 is MNHEY, CDR2 SVGAGI, per germline. The length of the CDR3 is 14 residues. In nucleotides, the CDR3 is TGTGCCAGCAGTCTGGACAGAGTTAATTCACCCCTCCACTTT. It is translated as CASSLDRVNSPLHF.

The gene calls are TRBV19 and TRBJ2-1, with 12 positions matching TRBD2. The germline gives CDR1 LNHDA, CDR2 SQIVND (reference sequence). The trim removed 5 bases at V and 6 bases at J, leaving 5 bases unmatched. This CDR3 region has 15 residues. The CDR3 reads CASSLAGGPINEQFF. The CDR3 nucleotides read TGTGCCAGTAGTCTAGCGGGAGGGCCGATCAATGAGCAGTTCTTC.

The V gene is TRBV6-5, the J gene TRBJ1-3; D might be TRBD1 (5 bases). The V gene lost 8 bases and the J gene lost 0 bases, with 5 bases spanning the gap. The CDR3 runs 12 residues. Germline CDR1 is MNHEY and CDR2 is SVGAGI. The CDR3 is CASQGSGNTIYF. The CDR3 DNA sequence: TGTGCCAGCCAGGGCTCTGGAAACACCATATATTTT.

The chain combines TRBV7-9 with TRBJ2-4, with a weak D call TRBD2 (6 bases). Germline V gene lookup returns CDR1 SEHNR and CDR2 FQNEAQ (reference sequence). V was clipped by 2 bases and J by 8 bases, with 7 bases between them. The CDR3 sequence is 12 residues long. Written as DNA, the CDR3 is TGTGCCAGCAGCTTAACGGGGGACATTCAGTACTTC. Translation gives CASSLTGDIQYF.

This clone has just a few counts. V usage is TRBV5-6 and J usage is TRBJ2-5; D possibly corresponds to TRBD1 (6 bases). Germline loops: CDR1 SGHDT, CDR2 YYEEEE. The CDR3 extends over 14 amino acids. Trimming removed 0 bases at V and 3 bases at J, with 9 bases between. DNA of the CDR3: TGTGCCAGCAGCTTGGGCTGGACAGAAGAGACCCAGTACTTC. Translated, it gives CASSLGWTEETQYF.

The genes are TRBV5-5 and TRBJ1-1, with a weak D call TRBD1 (5 bases). The V and J ends lost 0 bases and 11 bases respectively, with 20 bases between them. The length of the CDR3 is 15 residues. The germline gives CDR1 SGHKS, CDR2 YYEKEE (reference sequence). CDR3 in amino acids: CASSLEQGRVFRAFF. The CDR3 DNA reads TGTGCCAGCAGCTTGGAACAAGGCAGGGTGTTCCGCGCTTTCTTT.

The chain uses TRBV11-3 and TRBJ2-7, with 14 bases lining up with TRBD2. V lost 5 bases to trimming and J lost 5 bases; unmatched junction nucleotides: 11. The CDR3 spans 17 residues. Looked up from germline, CDR1 is SGHNT and CDR2 is YENEEA. The CDR3 region is CASSLFHPGLAGDEQYF. The CDR3, as DNA: TGTGCCAGCAGCCTATTCCACCCGGGACTAGCGGGAGACGAGCAGTACTTC.

The V gene is TRBV2, the J gene TRBJ1-3; D gene uncertain. This CDR3 has 14 residues. Germline V gene data show CDR1 as SNHLY and CDR2 as FYNNEI. Trimming took off 6 bases at V and 0 bases at J, with 9 bases between the two ends. Written as DNA, the CDR3 is TGTGCCAGCAGGTTGCGGTCCTCTGGAAACACCATATATTTT. Amino acid sequence: CASRLRSSGNTIYF.

The chain couples TRBV4-1 to TRBJ1-2; 7 bases fit TRBD1. Germline-derived CDR1 and CDR2 are MGHRA and YSYEKL. This CDR3 contains 16 residues. The V gene end was trimmed by 3 bases and the J gene end by 4 bases; junction bases not matched to a gene: 11. DNA of the CDR3: TGCGCCAGCAGCCATGGTCCGGGACAGAGAATCTATGGCTACACCTTC. Protein product: CASSHGPGQRIYGYTF.

The chain joins TRBV7-9 to TRBJ1-5; 7 bases line up with TRBD1. The CDR3 consists of 16 residues. CDR1 and CDR2 from the germline V gene are SEHNR and FQNEAQ (reference sequence). The V segment lost 5 bases and the J segment 4 bases; nucleotides outside the gene matches: 11. Here the CDR3 reads CASSGSGTAGNQPQHF. CDR3 DNA: TGTGCCAGCAGCGGCTCCGGGACAGCTGGGAATCAGCCCCAGCATTTT.

The chain carries TRBV19 and TRBJ1-2, with 7 bases that match TRBD1. Germline V gives CDR1 LNHDA, CDR2 SQIVND (reference sequence). There are 11 residues in the CDR3. The V gene end was trimmed by 6 bases and the J gene end by 10 bases; junction bases not matched to a gene: 5. In DNA form, the CDR3 reads TGTGCCAGTAGGGGGACAGAGGTCTACACCTTC. Protein sequence: CASRGTEVYTF.

This clone was found once. Written as DNA, the CDR3 is TGTGCCAGCAGCTTAACGCCGGGAGGGCCGCGTGAGCAGTTCTTC. Residues: CASSLTPGGPREQFF. The chain joins TRBV11-1 to TRBJ2-1; TRBD2 agrees at 8 bases. With 2 bases clipped from V and 9 bases from J, the junction kept 9 bases outside the gene matches. The germline V gene has CDR1 SGHAT and CDR2 FQDESV (reference sequence). This CDR3 spans 15 amino acids.

This CDR3 reads CASSMGLRTRYNEQFF. As DNA, the CDR3 is TGTGCCAGTAGTATGGGACTACGGACCCGTTACAATGAGCAGTTCTTC. The chain has TRBV19 and TRBJ2-1; 7 bases fit TRBD2. Germline V gene lookup returns CDR1 LNHDA and CDR2 SQIVND (reference sequence). With 3 bases clipped from V and 4 bases from J, the junction kept 9 bases outside the gene matches. The CDR3 totals 16 residues.

The rearrangement joins TRBV19 to TRBJ2-1; D is possibly TRBD1 (6 bases). V was pared by 3 bases and J by 0 bases, with 9 bases between. CDR1 and CDR2 (germline): LNHDA, SQIVND (reference sequence). This CDR3 is 15 amino acids long. CDR3 nucleotides: TGTGCCAGTAGTATTCAGGGGAGCTCCTACAATGAGCAGTTCTTC. This translates into CASSIQGSSYNEQFF.

The genes are TRBV9 and TRBJ1-1, with D unclear. The V end lost 0 bases, the J end lost 4 bases, and 10 bases lay between the germline ends. The length of the CDR3 is 14 residues. CDR1 SGDLS and CDR2 YYNGEE come from the germline V gene. The chain's CDR3 is CASSVDGVSTEAFF. The CDR3 bases are TGTGCCAGCAGCGTAGACGGGGTGAGCACTGAAGCTTTCTTT.

The chain joins TRBV6-5 to TRBJ2-2; 8 bases fit TRBD1. Trimming took 7 bases from V and 3 from J; bases not matched to a gene: 7. This CDR3 comprises 15 residues. Germline-derived CDR1 and CDR2 are MNHEY and SVGAGI. CDR3: CASTPDREDTGELFF. In DNA, the CDR3 is TGTGCCAGCACCCCGGACAGGGAGGACACCGGGGAGCTGTTTTTT.

The V and J genes are TRBV6-1 and TRBJ2-4, with D hard to call. This CDR3 has 15 amino acids. V lost 0 bases to trimming and J lost 3 bases, with 9 bases between them. CDR1 MNHNS and CDR2 SASEGT come from the germline V gene. The CDR3 DNA reads TGTGCCAGCAGTGAAGCCCTGATAGTCAAAAACATTCAGTACTTC. This translates into CASSEALIVKNIQYF.

This chain links TRBV4-1 with TRBJ2-1; 8 positions match TRBD2. The CDR3 is 15 residues long. The V gene's germline CDR1 is MGHRA and CDR2 YSYEKL. Losses at the gene ends were 4 bases for V and 4 bases for J; bases not matched to a gene: 6. Here the CDR3 reads CASSPTSGSYNEQFF. In nucleotides, the CDR3 is TGCGCCAGCAGCCCAACTAGCGGCTCATACAATGAGCAGTTCTTC.

The CDR3 is CASSGRQGVWDTEAFF. The CDR3, as DNA: TGTGCCAGCAGCGGGCGACAGGGGGTCTGGGACACTGAAGCTTTCTTT. V and J are TRBV11-3 and TRBJ1-1, with TRBD1 identical over 9 bases. This CDR3 has 16 residues. Germline lookup yields CDR1 SGHNT and CDR2 YENEEA. V trimming: 5 bases; J trimming: 3 bases; junction bases outside the gene matches: 10.

The genes are TRBV7-3 and TRBJ2-6; 13 nucleotides agree with TRBD2. CDR1 SGHTA and CDR2 FQGTGA come from the germline V gene. With 4 bases clipped from V and 2 bases from J, the junction kept 5 bases outside the gene matches. CDR3 length equals 18 residues. CDR3 sequence (DNA): TGTGCCAGCAGCTCACCACTAGCGGGGGGGCCTGGGGCCAACGTCCTGACTTTC. This translates into CASSSPLAGGPGANVLTF.

The chain couples TRBV28 to TRBJ1-2; D is possibly TRBD1 (5 bases). Germline-derived CDR1 and CDR2 are MDHEN and SYDVKM. V lost 1 base and J 4 bases, leaving 16 bases between the germline ends. The CDR3 totals 16 residues. The CDR3 region is CASSLYRTPGGYGYTF. For the CDR3, the DNA is TGTGCCAGCAGTTTATATCGGACCCCGGGGGGCTATGGCTACACCTTC.

The V and J genes are TRBV21-1 and TRBJ2-5; TRBD2 is the table's D call, not checked against the DNA. TRBV21-1 is recorded as a pseudogene. The CDR3 is 13 residues long. The CDR3 region has the DNA TGTGCCAGCAGCACGGTCACGGAAGAGACCCAGTACTTC. This codes for CASSTVTEETQYF.